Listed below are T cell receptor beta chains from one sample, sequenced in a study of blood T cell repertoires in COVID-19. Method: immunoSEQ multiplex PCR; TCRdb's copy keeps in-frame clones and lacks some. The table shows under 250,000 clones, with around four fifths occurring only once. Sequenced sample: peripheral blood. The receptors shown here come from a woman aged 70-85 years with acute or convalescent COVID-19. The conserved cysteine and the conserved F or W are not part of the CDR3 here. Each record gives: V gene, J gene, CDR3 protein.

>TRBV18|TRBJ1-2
ASSSRDTANYGYT
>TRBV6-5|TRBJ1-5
ASSQGRANQPQH
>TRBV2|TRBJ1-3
ASSTGSGFSGNTIY
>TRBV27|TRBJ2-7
ASSLAGTLFRNEQY
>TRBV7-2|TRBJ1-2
ASSLAHTGQSDGYT
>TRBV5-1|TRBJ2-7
ASSLEGRGNEQY
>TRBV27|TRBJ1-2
ASSFLGDYGYT
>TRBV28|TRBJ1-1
ASSLPGTGVTEAF
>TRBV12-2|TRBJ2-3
ASRFDKSSTDTQY
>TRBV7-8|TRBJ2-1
ASSLGVWGGNEQF
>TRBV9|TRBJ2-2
ASSVDAGHTGELF
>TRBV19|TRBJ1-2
ASGTGELEGYT
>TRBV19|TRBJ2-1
ASSLGQGNEQF
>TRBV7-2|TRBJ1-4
ASSSRTGRNEKLF
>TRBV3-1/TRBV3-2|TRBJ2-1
ASSPPGTRDEQF
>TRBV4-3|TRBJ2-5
ASSQEVAWVEETQY
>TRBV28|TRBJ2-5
ASSYPGGSETQY
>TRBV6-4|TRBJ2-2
ASSRLAGPLGGELF
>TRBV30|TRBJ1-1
AHTENTEAF
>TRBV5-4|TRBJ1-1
ASRSFSGGGTEAF
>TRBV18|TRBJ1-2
ASSRSVGGGNGYT
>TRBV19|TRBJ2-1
ASSIEWTGSNEQF
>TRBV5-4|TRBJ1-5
ASSIQGLGNQPQH
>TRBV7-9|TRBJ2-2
ASSYGLNTGELF
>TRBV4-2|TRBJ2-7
ASSLQGTYEQY
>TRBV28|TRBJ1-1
ASSPGTGVTEAF
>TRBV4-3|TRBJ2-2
ASSQGTGGYTGELF
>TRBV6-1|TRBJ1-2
ASSEAKYSGVGYT
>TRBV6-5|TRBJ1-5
ASTSGGSNQPQH
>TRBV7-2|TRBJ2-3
ASSLLTSGAINTQY
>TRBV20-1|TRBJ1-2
SASRTGEDYGYT
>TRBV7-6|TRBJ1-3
ASSLGPRSGASGNTIY
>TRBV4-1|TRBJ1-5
ASSQGLRGRGGQPQH
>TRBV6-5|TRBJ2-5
ASSYSSGWVQETQY
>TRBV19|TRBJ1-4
ASTPGGGFEKLF
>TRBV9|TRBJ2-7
ASSVGTGVISYEQY
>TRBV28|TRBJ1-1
ASRRLGGGMNTEAF
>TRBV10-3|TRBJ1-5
AITPDRVEPQH
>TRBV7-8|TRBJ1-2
ASSLVSGQGAGYT
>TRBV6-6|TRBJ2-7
ASSLFGTGTNTYEQY
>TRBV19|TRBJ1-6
ASSRQGRNSPLH
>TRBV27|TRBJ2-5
ASSTRQGLETQY
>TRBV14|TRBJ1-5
ASRDQTQGKGNSNQPQH
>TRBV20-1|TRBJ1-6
SARQDSPLH
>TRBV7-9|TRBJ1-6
ASSPLGRVPTSPPLH
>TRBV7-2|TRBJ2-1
ASVGQVSSYNEQF
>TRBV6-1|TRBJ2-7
ASSEWVSDSYEQY
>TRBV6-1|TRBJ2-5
ASSEDRRPPETQY
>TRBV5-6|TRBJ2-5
ASSLNRETQY
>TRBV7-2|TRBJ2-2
ASSRDRFPGELF
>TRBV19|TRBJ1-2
ASKIDTRDFYGYT
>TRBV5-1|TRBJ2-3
ASSISGGASTDTQY
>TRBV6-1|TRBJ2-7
ASSEQDYEQY
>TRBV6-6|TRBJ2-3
ASSYNGRTDTQY
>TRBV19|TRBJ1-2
ASSPQGGDYGYT